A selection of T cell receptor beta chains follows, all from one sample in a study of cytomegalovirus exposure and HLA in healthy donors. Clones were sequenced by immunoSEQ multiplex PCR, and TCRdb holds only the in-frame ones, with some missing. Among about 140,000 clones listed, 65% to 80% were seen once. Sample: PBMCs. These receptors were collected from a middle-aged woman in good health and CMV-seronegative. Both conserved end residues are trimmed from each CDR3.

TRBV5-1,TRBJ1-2,ASSYSTANYGYT
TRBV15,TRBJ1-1,ATSRVAITEAF
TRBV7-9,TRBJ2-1,ASSLAVDSDSYNEQF
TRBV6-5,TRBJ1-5,ASSYRGSNQPQH
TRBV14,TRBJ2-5,ASSPRSFPGTQY
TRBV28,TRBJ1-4,ASRQGKEKLF
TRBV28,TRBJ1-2,ASSLLGGEGYT
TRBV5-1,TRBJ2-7,ASRLGTTDYEQY
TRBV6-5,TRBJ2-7,ASRESGTSYEQY
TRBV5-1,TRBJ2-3,ASSLVGAGGGDTQY
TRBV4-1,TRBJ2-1,ASSQGSGNEQF
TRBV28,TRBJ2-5,ASSTPRQETQY
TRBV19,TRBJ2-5,ASSIGGGRMAQY
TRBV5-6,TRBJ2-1,ASSLGASLYEQF
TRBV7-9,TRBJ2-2,SSSPRLAGGTGELF
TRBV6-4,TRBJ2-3,ASRGSTGIKPTDTQY
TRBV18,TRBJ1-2,ASSPEGQGSGYT
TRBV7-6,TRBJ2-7,ASSQRLAGVYEQY
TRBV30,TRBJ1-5,AWSLQGYSNQPQH
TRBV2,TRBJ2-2,ASSVGGSPRELF
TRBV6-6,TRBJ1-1,ASSYAGGHTEAF
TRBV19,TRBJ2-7,ASSIDSQVSYEQY
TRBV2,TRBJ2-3,ASRADTDTQY